Presented here are 18 T cell receptor beta chains from one specimen sequenced in a study of response to subunit inactivated influenza vaccine. TCRdb reprocessed the RT-PCR reads with MiXCR, giving one entry per CDR3 protein. The table lists about 480,000 distinct CDR3 sequences, over 10% of them singletons, with roughly 14% in the top ten. Sample: PBMCs from blood, taken 45 days after vaccination. All receptors derive from a man over 45 who received an inactivated influenza vaccine.

This clonotype was found many times. V and J are TRBV5-5 and TRBJ1-1; 10 bases are shared with TRBD1. The CDR3 has 15 amino acids. V was clipped by 2 bases and J by 3 bases; unmatched bases: 4. Germline V gene lookup returns CDR1 SGHKS and CDR2 YYEKEE (reference sequence). The CDR3 nucleotides read TGTGCCAGCAGCTTTGGGGGACAGGGGTACACTGAAGCTTTCTTT. It codes for CASSFGGQGYTEAFF.

This clonotype has a handful of counts. J is TRBJ2-6 and V is TRBV10-3; TRBD1 matches at 10 bases. V gave up 10 bases and J gave up 0 bases; unmatched junction bases: 6. The CDR3 has 16 amino acids. Germline V gene sequence: CDR1 ENHRY, CDR2 SYGVKD. The CDR3 spells CATGQGGISGANVLTF. In nucleotides, the CDR3 is TGTGCCACCGGACAGGGGGGGATCTCTGGGGCCAACGTCCTGACTTTC.

Here the CDR3 reads CASSASPTPSNQPQHF. CDR3 nucleotides: TGTGCCAGCAGTGCCTCTCCAACCCCTAGCAATCAGCCCCAGCATTTT. The V and J genes are TRBV6-1 and TRBJ1-5, with D unclear. Deletions cut 4 bases from V and 0 bases from J, with 13 bases between. Germline CDR1 and CDR2: MNHNS and SASEGT. The CDR3 is 16 amino acids.

The genes are TRBV28 and TRBJ2-3; D might be TRBD2 (5 bases). Trimming stripped 8 bases from V and 6 bases from J, with 18 bases between. This CDR3 has 14 amino acids. Germline V gene lookup returns CDR1 MDHEN and CDR2 SYDVKM. CDR3 in DNA: TGTGCCAGCGGGTTGAGGGTAACATCCGATACGCAGTATTTT. This codes for CASGLRVTSDTQYF.

This clonotype was seen more than once but under ten times. This chain joins TRBV7-2 and TRBJ2-1; TRBD2 aligns across 11 bases. Per the germline V gene, CDR1 is SGHTA and CDR2 is FQGNSA. This CDR3 is 15 amino acids long. The V and J ends lost 5 bases and 8 bases, in that order; junction bases with no gene match: 8. The CDR3 region is CASSNSGGAIYEQFF. The CDR3 DNA is TGTGCCAGCAGCAATAGCGGGGGGGCAATATATGAGCAGTTCTTC.

This chain uses TRBV12-3 or TRBV12-4 with TRBJ1-1; D may be TRBD1 (6 bases). Trimming pared 1 base from V and 3 bases from J, leaving 9 bases between. This CDR3 has 14 amino acids. CDR3 DNA sequence: TGTGCCAGCAGTTTAGGGACAGTTCACACTGAAGCTTTCTTT. Protein: CASSLGTVHTEAFF.

This clonotype turned up a few times. The CDR3 sequence: CAISEGFSGANVLTF. Written as DNA, the CDR3 is TGTGCCATCAGTGAGGGATTCTCTGGGGCCAACGTCCTGACTTTC. This chain uses TRBV10-3 with TRBJ2-6; no reliable D call. The CDR3 has 15 residues. V lost 2 bases and J lost 0, with 5 bases in between. The V gene's germline CDR1 is ENHRY and CDR2 SYGVKD.

V is TRBV15 and J is TRBJ1-4, with unresolved D. V lost 0 bases and J lost 6, with 5 bases in between. Germline CDR1 is LNHNV and CDR2 is YYDKDF (reference sequence). The CDR3 contains 13 residues. The CDR3 coding sequence is TGTGCCACCAGCAGAGATTCTTATGAAAAACTGTTTTTT. Translating gives CATSRDSYEKLFF. Variable domain in full (rest from reference TRBV15 and TRBJ1-4): DAMVIQNPRYQVTQFGKPVTLSCSQTLNHNVMYWYQQKSSQAPKLLFHYYDKDFNNEADTPDNFQSRRPNTSFCFLDIRSPGLGDTAMYLCATSRDSYEKLFFGSGTQLSVL.

The rearrangement joins TRBV5-6 to TRBJ2-2, with D tentatively TRBD2 (6 bases). The germline gives CDR1 SGHDT, CDR2 YYEEEE. V was clipped by 2 bases and J by 1 base, with 9 bases between them. The CDR3 runs 15 residues. The chain's CDR3 is CASSFGSGNTGELFF. The CDR3 bases are TGTGCCAGCAGCTTTGGTAGCGGGAACACCGGGGAGCTGTTTTTT.

The chain combines TRBV29-1 with TRBJ2-3, with 8 bases that match TRBD1. V gave up 2 bases and J gave up 10 bases; unmatched junction bases: 5. This CDR3 has 12 amino acids. CDR1 and CDR2 from the germline V gene are SQVTM and ANQGSEA. Here the CDR3 reads CSVETQGASQYF. In DNA, the CDR3 is TGCAGCGTTGAAACCCAGGGGGCTTCGCAGTATTTT.

This clonotype was found many times. The chain links TRBV5-6 to TRBJ2-1; 9 bases line up with TRBD2. The CDR3 is made up of 15 amino acids. Germline V CDR1 and CDR2: SGHDT, YYEEEE. Unmatched junction bases numbered 6, after V lost 5 bases and J lost 3 bases. The CDR3 DNA reads TGTGCCAGCAGGGAAGGACTAGCGAACTACAATGAGCAGTTCTTC. It translates to CASREGLANYNEQFF.

This clonotype was seen more than once but under ten times. The CDR3 DNA reads TGTGCCAGCAGTCTCGGGACATCCCGAGGGGAAGATACGCAGTATTTT. This codes for CASSLGTSRGEDTQYF. The J gene is TRBJ2-3, the V gene TRBV6-1, with a weak D call TRBD1 (6 bases). The germline CDR1 and CDR2 sequences are MNHNS and SASEGT. The CDR3 runs to 16 residues. V lost 5 bases, J lost 5 bases, and 20 bases lay in between.

On this clonotype: The junction shows a germline mismatch at one end, possibly a read error. The rearrangement links TRBV7-8 to TRBJ1-4; 8 bases fit TRBD1. Germline CDR1 reads SGHVS; CDR2 reads FQNEAQ. The CDR3 spans 15 residues. CDR3 in DNA: TGTGCCAGCAGCTTAGTCGGGACAGGAAGGGAAAAACTGATTTTT. Protein product: CASSLVGTGREKLIF.

The chain employs TRBV5-1 and TRBJ2-5, with a tentative D call TRBD2 (6 bases). The CDR3 has 15 residues. Germline loops: CDR1 SGHRS, CDR2 YFSETQ. Trimming pared 6 bases from V and 4 bases from J, leaving 19 bases between. CDR3 DNA: TGCGCCAGCACCTCGGGAGTCTCAAAGGGAGAGACCCAGTACTTC. Its protein is CASTSGVSKGETQYF.

The V call is TRBV10-3, the J call TRBJ2-7, with D possibly being TRBD1 (6 bases). The CDR3 loop spans 12 amino acids. Trimming stripped 10 bases from V and 0 bases from J, with 10 bases between. The germline CDR1 and CDR2 sequences are ENHRY and SYGVKD. CDR3 DNA: TGTGCCAGCGCCAGGGGCTCCTACGAGCAGTACTTC. Translation gives CASARGSYEQYF.

The CDR3 DNA sequence: TGTGCCAGCAGTTACGATAGGGGGCAAACTGAAGCTTTCTTT. This encodes CASSYDRGQTEAFF. This chain uses TRBV6-5 with TRBJ1-1; 7 bases are shared with TRBD1. Trimming cost V 2 bases and J 5 bases; bases outside gene matches: 5. This CDR3 is 14 amino acids long. Germline CDR1 is MNHEY and CDR2 is SVGAGI.

The chain's CDR3 is CASMASGVYEQYF. DNA of the CDR3: TGTGCCAGCATGGCTAGCGGGGTCTACGAGCAGTACTTC. The chain uses TRBV6-2 or TRBV6-3 and TRBJ2-7, with 9 bases identical to TRBD2. Trimming at V came to 7 bases and at J to 3 bases, leaving 4 bases not matched to a gene. This CDR3 is 13 amino acids long. CDR1 is MNHEY, CDR2 SVGEGT, per germline.

A few counts support this clonotype. The chain combines TRBV5-1 with TRBJ2-2, with D possibly matching TRBD1 (6 bases). The CDR3 loop spans 14 amino acids. Per the germline V gene, CDR1 is SGHRS and CDR2 is YFSETQ. The V end lost 7 bases, the J end lost 4 bases, and 14 bases lay between the germline ends. The CDR3 protein is CASGQGSGTGELFF. CDR3 nucleotide sequence: TGCGCCAGCGGTCAGGGGTCGGGCACCGGGGAGCTGTTTTTT.